The rows below give T cell receptor beta chains drawn from one sample of a study of T-cell reconstitution after alpha-beta-depleted transplantation in children. MiXCR, applied by TCRdb to the PCR reads, yields one record per CDR3 protein. Of some 500,000 distinct CDR3 sequences in the sample, 15% to 20% were seen once. This specimen was PBMCs from the stem cell graft donor, taken from the stem cell graft. Receptors originate from a human donor who donated a stem cell graft to a child with acute lymphoblastic leukemia. The CDR3 runs from the conserved cysteine through the conserved F or W. Fields, in order: V gene, D gene, J gene, clone size, CDR3 DNA, CDR3 protein. D genes are given only for firm matches. Size tells how often a clone was seen (once, few, many) or the class of an expanded clone, and some rows leave it out.

V: TRBV5-1; D: -; J: TRBJ1-1; size: few; DNA: TGCGCCAGCAGCTTGGCGTCGGGGGTCGCTGAAGCTTTCTTT; CDR3: CASSLASGVAEAFF
V: TRBV16; D: -; J: TRBJ2-7; size: -; DNA: TGTGCCAGCAGCCAATCGTCGAAGGGGGCCTACGAGCAGTACTTC; CDR3: CASSQSSKGAYEQYF
V: TRBV3-2; D: -; J: TRBJ2-6; size: -; DNA: TGTGCCAGCTGTGTTGCGGCAGGAAGGATCTCTGGGGCCAACGTCCTGACTTTC; CDR3: CASCVAAGRISGANVLTF
V: TRBV3-1; D: -; J: TRBJ1-2; size: -; DNA: TGTGCCAGCAGCCAGGGGGTTTCGGGTCGCAGGGACCCCACCCGTGGCTACACCTTC; CDR3: CASSQGVSGRRDPTRGYTF
V: TRBV5-1; D: -; J: TRBJ2-5; size: -; DNA: TGCGCCAGCAGCCCAGACCCCCAGCAAAGAGCAGAGACCCAGTACTTC; CDR3: CASSPDPQQRAETQYF
V: TRBV20-1; D: TRBD2; J: TRBJ2-5; size: -; DNA: TGCAGTGCTAGGGGCCTAGCGGGAGTTCAAGAGACCCAGTACTTC; CDR3: CSARGLAGVQETQYF
V: TRBV12-3/TRBV12-4; D: -; J: TRBJ2-1; size: few; DNA: TGTGCCAGCAGTTTTTGGAATGAGCAGTTCTTC; CDR3: CASSFWNEQFF
V: TRBV20-1; D: -; J: TRBJ2-1; size: few; DNA: TGCAGTGCTAGAGAATTCGATCGGGACTACAATGAGCAGTTCTTC; CDR3: CSAREFDRDYNEQFF
V: TRBV20-1; D: -; J: TRBJ2-2; size: few; DNA: TGCAGTGCTAGAGACAGATTCACCGGGGAGCTGTTTTTT; CDR3: CSARDRFTGELFF
V: TRBV9; D: -; J: TRBJ2-7; size: -; DNA: TGTGCCAGCAGCGTCGATCGGGACTCGAGCTCCTACGAGCAGTACTTC; CDR3: CASSVDRDSSSYEQYF
V: TRBV12-3/TRBV12-4; D: TRBD1; J: TRBJ1-5; size: few; DNA: TGTGCCAGCAGTTACGGACAGGGTCTCGGTCAGCCCCAGCATTTT; CDR3: CASSYGQGLGQPQHF
V: TRBV20-1; D: -; J: TRBJ2-1; size: many; DNA: TGCAGTGCCCCTGTTGTGGACAATGAGCAGTTCTTC; CDR3: CSAPVVDNEQFF
V: TRBV29-1; D: TRBD1; J: TRBJ2-5; size: -; DNA: TGCAGCGTTGAACCACAGGGGAACCAAGAGACCCAGTACTTC; CDR3: CSVEPQGNQETQYF
V: TRBV5-1; D: TRBD1; J: TRBJ1-1; size: few; DNA: TGCGCCAGCAGCCTGACAGGGGGCGCGGGCACTGAAGCTTTCTTT; CDR3: CASSLTGGAGTEAFF
V: TRBV7-8; D: -; J: TRBJ1-5; size: many; DNA: TGTGCCAGCAGCCCAGGGGCAAATCAGCCCCAGCATTTT; CDR3: CASSPGANQPQHF
V: TRBV6-2/TRBV6-3; D: TRBD1; J: TRBJ1-5; size: -; DNA: TGTGCCAGCAGTTGGGCCGGGACAGGGGTCCAGCCCCAGCATTTT; CDR3: CASSWAGTGVQPQHF
V: TRBV12-3/TRBV12-4; D: TRBD2; J: TRBJ2-5; size: few; DNA: TGTGCCAGCAGTCCAGGACTAGTGCGCGAGACCCAGTACTTC; CDR3: CASSPGLVRETQYF
V: TRBV14; D: TRBD1; J: TRBJ1-2; size: -; DNA: TGTGCCAGCAGCCAAGAAGAAGGACGGCAGGGGGCTAACTATGGCTACACCTTC; CDR3: CASSQEEGRQGANYGYTF
V: TRBV7-9; D: -; J: TRBJ1-1; size: -; DNA: TGTGCCAGCAGCCCCTGGGATCTCGGGGACACTGAAGCTTTCTTT; CDR3: CASSPWDLGDTEAFF
V: TRBV7-2; D: -; J: TRBJ2-1; size: -; DNA: TGTGCCAGCAGCTTAGGCGCGAATTACAATGAGCAGTTCTTC; CDR3: CASSLGANYNEQFF
V: TRBV27; D: TRBD1; J: TRBJ1-5; size: -; DNA: TGTGCCAGCAGTAGGGACAGTTACTTAAATCAGCCCCAGCATTTT; CDR3: CASSRDSYLNQPQHF
V: TRBV7-8; D: TRBD1; J: TRBJ1-1; size: -; DNA: TGTGCCAGCAGCCGCATCAACGCCGGGACAGGGGTTCGCACTGAAGCTTTCTTT; CDR3: CASSRINAGTGVRTEAFF
V: TRBV9; D: TRBD1; J: TRBJ1-1; size: few; DNA: TGTGCCAGCAGCTCGAGGGGGCAGGGCGTCACTGAAGCTTTCTTT; CDR3: CASSSRGQGVTEAFF
V: TRBV7-9; D: TRBD2; J: TRBJ2-5; size: -; DNA: TGTGCCAGCAGAAGCGGGAGTTGGGAGACCCAGTACTTC; CDR3: CASRSGSWETQYF
V: TRBV12-3/TRBV12-4; D: -; J: TRBJ1-2; size: -; DNA: TGTGCCAGCGGTTCCCGTATGGGGGGCTACACCTTC; CDR3: CASGSRMGGYTF
V: TRBV12-3/TRBV12-4; D: -; J: TRBJ2-1; size: -; DNA: TGTGCCAGCAGCCGGGTGGGTGCGCAGTTCTTC; CDR3: CASSRVGAQFF
V: TRBV4-2; D: TRBD1; J: TRBJ1-6; size: -; DNA: TGTGCCAGCAGCCCCGTTGGCGGGACAGCCAGCTCCTATAATTCACCCCTCCACTTT; CDR3: CASSPVGGTASSYNSPLHF
V: TRBV20-1; D: -; J: TRBJ2-3; size: few; DNA: TGCAGTGCAGACGATGGGGGGTATACGCAGTATTTT; CDR3: CSADDGGYTQYF
V: TRBV12-3/TRBV12-4; D: -; J: TRBJ2-1; size: -; DNA: TGTGCCAGCAGTTTTTACGGGACACCGGGGGATGAGCAGTTCTTC; CDR3: CASSFYGTPGDEQFF
V: TRBV7-9; D: -; J: TRBJ1-1; size: -; DNA: TGTGCCAGCAGCCCCGGTAACGCTGAAGCTTTCTTT; CDR3: CASSPGNAEAFF
V: TRBV14; D: -; J: TRBJ2-1; size: few; DNA: TGTGCCAGCAGCCAAAAGGACTCGGACAGTAGATTAAATGAGCAGTTCTTC; CDR3: CASSQKDSDSRLNEQFF
V: TRBV4-1; D: -; J: TRBJ2-2; size: many; DNA: TGCGCCAGCAGCCAAGTCGGGGTCGGGGAGCTGTTTTTT; CDR3: CASSQVGVGELFF
V: TRBV11-3; D: -; J: TRBJ2-2; size: few; DNA: TGTGCCAGCAGCTTGGATCAGTACACCGGGGAGCTGTTTTTT; CDR3: CASSLDQYTGELFF
V: TRBV5-6; D: -; J: TRBJ1-2; size: many; DNA: TGTGCCAGCATGTCGGGACCCCACGGTGGCTACACCTTC; CDR3: CASMSGPHGGYTF
V: TRBV7-9; D: -; J: TRBJ2-7; size: -; DNA: TGTGCCAGCAGCTTCATCCGGGATCCCACGGGCGAGCAGTACTTC; CDR3: CASSFIRDPTGEQYF
V: TRBV12-3/TRBV12-4; D: TRBD1; J: TRBJ1-1; size: few; DNA: TGTGCCAGCATTCGGACAGGGGGCACACCCCAACTCAACACTGAAGCTTTCTTT; CDR3: CASIRTGGTPQLNTEAFF
V: TRBV7-3; D: TRBD1; J: TRBJ1-5; size: -; DNA: TGTGCCAGCAGCTTAAACAGTTTACCAGGACAGGGAGGCAGTGGGCCCAATCAGCCCCAGCATTTT; CDR3: CASSLNSLPGQGGSGPNQPQHF
V: TRBV5-6; D: TRBD1; J: TRBJ1-2; size: few; DNA: TGTGCCAGCAGCTTGGGGGTGGACAGGAGCTATGGCTACACCTTC; CDR3: CASSLGVDRSYGYTF
V: TRBV5-8; D: -; J: TRBJ1-1; size: -; DNA: TGTGCCAGCAGCTTGGTGGGGGGGCCGAACACTGAAGCTTTCTTT; CDR3: CASSLVGGPNTEAFF
V: TRBV5-1; D: -; J: TRBJ2-7; size: few; DNA: TGCGCCAGCAGCTTGTACGGGATGTCGAAAGGAGCCCCCTACGAGCAGTACTTC; CDR3: CASSLYGMSKGAPYEQYF